This T cell receptor beta chain was sequenced during a study of OX40 agonist ivuxolimab in advanced cancers. Study background: Patients received the agonistic anti-OX40 (CD134) antibody ivuxolimab.

Germline CDR1 and CDR2: MNHNS and SASEGT. This CDR3 is built from 14 residues. The V gene lost 7 bases and the J gene lost 4 bases, with 15 bases spanning the gap. Profiling relied on immunoSEQ multiplex PCR, and the TCRdb table lists in-frame clones only, not all of them. Of roughly 45,000 clones in the sample, about 93% were seen once. The material sequenced was CD4+ or CD8+ T cells sorted from blood, taken in a trial of the OX40 agonist ivuxolimab. This clonotype originated in an adult with an advanced solid tumor such as melanoma, head and neck, liver or kidney cancer. The rearrangement uses TRBV6-1 and TRBJ2-3; D might be TRBD2 (5 bases). DNA for the CDR3: TGTGCCAGCATCCTAGCTTGGGGAGCAGATACGCAGTATTTT. It codes for CASILAWGADTQYF.